This T cell receptor (beta chain) originates from a study of blood T cell repertoires in COVID-19 (dated by TCRdb to 2020 to 2021). For context, the study as a whole: Samples covering the acute and convalescent phases of COVID-19 were provided by collaborators in the United States, Italy and Spain. Where HLA class I and class II types were available, the types were taken from metadata supplied by the sample provider, not from assay-based typing. The samples were drawn from two sources: the first 160 participants of the ongoing ImmuneRACE study, and over 1,000 subjects contributed by 6 global collaborators. The dataset comprised deeply sampled blood TCRbeta repertoires from subjects exposed to, actively infected with, or recovered from COVID-19. A de-identified subject ID, COVID-19 status, age in years and sex were almost always included in the sample metadata. The prospective study material was composed of cDNA or gDNA derived from T cells, B-cell-depleted T cells, or PBMCs. The repertoires were made available in a free public database intended to serve as a resource for research on the immune response to SARS-CoV-2. Study-wide conclusions, independent of this receptor: How much clinical and demographic metadata was included differed by source and by participant, and the metadata was provided uncurated.

Turning to this clone: This receptor's antigen is unknown. No clone much larger than this one lies a single base away; base qualities are absent.

Participants in the prospective study were aged about 18 to 95 years, lived in about two dozen United States geographic areas, and enrolled through a virtual design. To assign participants to cohorts, the prospective study relied on clinical history that participants themselves reported in a screening survey and a study questionnaire. In the prospective study, mobile phlebotomists collected whole blood, serum and a nasopharyngeal or oropharyngeal swab from each participant. Participants in the prospective study had the option to provide additional blood draws and questionnaires over a roughly 2-month period. Prospective study blood samples were shipped either frozen or at room temperature before DNA extraction. V is cut by 5 bases and J by 6 bases, and the space between the germline ends is 14 bases. There are 13 amino acids in the CDR3, from cysteine to phenylalanine inclusive. Only the CDR3 region is kept as DNA, spanning 39 bases read in frame from base 1. Via the germline V gene (reference sequence), CDR1 is LGHDT and CDR2 YNNKEL.

The immunoSEQ Assay, a bias-controlled multiplex PCR, was used to amplify TCRbeta CDR3 regions from genomic DNA. For the original study's pipeline: Nucleated cell counts per sample were estimated from amplification of reference gene primers within the assay. To quantify the absolute abundance of each unique TCRbeta CDR3 rearrangement, sequence reads were collapsed and filtered. For each sample, productive Simpson clonality was calculated by taking the square root of Simpson's diversity index across productive rearrangements. Entries here come from immuneACCESS through TCRdb and include only in-frame sequences with V and J called. Some clones fail to appear in such tables; in the studies checked, an unresolved V gene covers under half of the shortfall, and the cause of the remainder is unknown. V and J calls and clone size are given by that table; D and trimming were obtained from the DNA. For this sample the table gives fewer than 250,000 clones, of which around 82% were detected only once. About 7.7% of the sample goes to the ten largest clones.

The chain uses TRBV3-1 (or the pseudogene TRBV3-2) and TRBJ2-7, with TRBD2 perhaps the D gene, on 6 matching bases. The TCR was taken from a woman aged 35 to 49 with acute COVID-19. Sequencing was carried out using PBMCs or T cells enriched from blood (not recorded which). The DNA sequence is as follows: TGTGCCAGCAGCTCAGTGGGGGGTTCCGAGCAGTACTTC. Translated, it reads CASSSVGGSEQYF.